These 19 T cell receptor beta chains came from one sample sequenced in a study of PD-L1 blockade in urothelial cancer. As for time point: pretreatment peripheral blood. This table comes from immunoSEQ multiplex PCR, and its TCRdb copy is limited to in-frame clones, with some not included. Of under 95,000 clones in the sample, around 85% were seen once. This sample comprised PBMCs, obtained around atezolizumab (anti-PD-L1) treatment. Every receptor here comes from a man in his fifties or sixties with urothelial cancer.

The chain combines TRBV23-1 with TRBJ2-2; 9 bases fit TRBD2. TRBV23-1 carries the ORF label, with uncertain function. V lost 8 bases, J lost 3 bases, and 19 bases stayed unmatched. The CDR3 extends over 19 amino acids. The CDR3 loop is CASGGVVAGAGRDTGELFF. CDR3 DNA sequence: TGCGCCAGCGGGGGGGTGGTAGCGGGAGCCGGAAGGGACACCGGGGAGCTGTTTTTT.

J is TRBJ2-5 and V is TRBV28, with D hard to call. CDR3 size: 10 residues. In germline, CDR1 is MDHEN, CDR2 SYDVKM. Between the trimmed V and J ends, which lost 8 bases and 7 bases, there was a span of 8 bases. CDR3 coding DNA: TGTGCCAGCGGTGGGCGGACCCAGTACTTC. As protein: CASGGRTQYF.

The chain combines TRBV7-8 with TRBJ1-5, with unresolved D. With 5 bases removed from V and 3 bases from J, the gap between germline ends came to 11 bases. The CDR3 has 14 amino acids. The V gene's germline CDR1 is SGHVS and CDR2 FQNEAQ. CDR3 nucleotides: TGTGCCAGCAGCCACGGTGGTTCCAATCAGCCCCAGCATTTT. It translates to CASSHGGSNQPQHF. Complete variable domain (other parts from reference TRBV7-8 and TRBJ1-5): GAGVSQSPRYKVAKRGQDVALRCDPISGHVSLFWYQQALGQGPEFLTYFQNEAQLDKSGLPSDRFFAERPEGSVSTLKIQRTQQEDSAVYLCASSHGGSNQPQHFGDGTRLSIL.

The CDR3 reads CASKIVGQGDYGYTF. CDR3 coding DNA: TGCGCCAGCAAAATTGTGGGACAGGGAGACTATGGCTACACCTTC. This sequence joins TRBV4-1 and TRBJ1-2; 9 positions agree with TRBD1. The CDR3 contains 15 residues. Germline CDR1 MGHRA, CDR2 YSYEKL. V was pared by 7 bases and J by 3 bases, with 9 bases of the junction left unmatched.

The chain has TRBV4-2 and TRBJ2-5, with D possibly being TRBD2 (6 bases). Trimming shortened V by 1 base and J by 0 bases, and 9 bases separated the two germline ends. The germline gives CDR1 LGHNA, CDR2 YNFKEQ. The CDR3 is 15 amino acids. CDR3 sequence: CASSQAGAYQETQYF. In nucleotides, the CDR3 is TGTGCCAGCAGCCAAGCGGGAGCCTACCAAGAGACCCAGTACTTC.

This rearrangement joins TRBV4-1 to TRBJ2-3, with D possibly being TRBD1 (5 bases). Per the germline V gene, CDR1 is MGHRA and CDR2 is YSYEKL. Between the trimmed V and J ends, which lost 1 base and 4 bases, there was a span of 12 bases. This CDR3 region has 15 residues. As DNA, the CDR3 is TGCGCCAGCAGCCAAGTAGGGGTTAGGGCAGATACGCAGTATTTT. Its protein product is CASSQVGVRADTQYF.

This chain uses TRBV6-6 with TRBJ2-7, with D perhaps matching TRBD2 (5 bases). Germline loops: CDR1 MNHNY, CDR2 SVGAGI (reference sequence). Trimming cost V 7 bases and J 0 bases, with 7 bases left between them. The CDR3 runs 12 residues. For the CDR3, the DNA is TGTGCCAGCAAAGCGGACTCCTACGAGCAGTACTTC. It encodes CASKADSYEQYF.

The J gene is TRBJ2-7, the V gene TRBV4-2; tentatively, D is TRBD1 (5 bases). Trimming removed 4 bases at V and 1 base at J, with 17 bases between. Germline V gives CDR1 LGHNA, CDR2 YNFKEQ. This CDR3 region has 16 residues. CDR3 nucleotide sequence: TGTGCCAGCAGCCCGACCTTACTGCAGGGATCCTACGAGCAGTACTTC. Protein product: CASSPTLLQGSYEQYF.

The chain couples TRBV18 to TRBJ2-2, with D possibly being TRBD2 (6 bases). The V end lost 3 bases, the J end lost 4 bases, and 18 bases lay between the germline ends. This CDR3 has 17 residues. The germline V gene has CDR1 KGHSH and CDR2 LQKENI. CDR3 sequence: CASSPLIRRVATGELFF. For the CDR3, the DNA is TGTGCCAGCTCACCCCTGATCCGGAGGGTAGCCACCGGGGAGCTGTTTTTT.

This sequence joins TRBV10-2 and TRBJ2-1; weak D call: TRBD2 (6 bases). The CDR3 spans 16 residues. CDR1 WSHSY and CDR2 SAAADI come from the germline V gene. V was clipped by 3 bases and J by 4 bases, with 16 bases between them. Written as DNA, the CDR3 is TGCGCCAGCAGTGACGGGGTCGGGGGTGGGTACAATGAGCAGTTCTTC. This translates into CASSDGVGGGYNEQFF.

The chain is built from TRBV9 and TRBJ1-2; TRBD1 matches at 8 bases. V dropped 5 bases and J dropped 2; count of bases not matched to a gene: 5. The CDR3 totals 14 residues. Germline CDR1 reads SGDLS; CDR2 reads YYNGEE. The CDR3 spells CASRRDRGNYGYTF. Here the CDR3 DNA reads TGTGCCAGCAGGCGAGACAGGGGAAACTATGGCTACACCTTC.

This clone was seen more than once but under ten times. This chain joins TRBV6-5 and TRBJ1-2; TRBD1 matches at 8 bases. The ends lost 5 bases at V and 7 bases at J; junction bases unmatched: 12. CDR3 length: 15 residues. Per the germline V gene, CDR1 is MNHEY and CDR2 is SVGAGI. The CDR3 is CASSPGGRGLSGYTF. The CDR3 region has the DNA TGTGCCAGCAGTCCCGGGGGCAGGGGGCTATCTGGCTACACCTTC.

The genes are TRBV15 and TRBJ2-2; no clear D gene. This CDR3 has 15 amino acids. The V and J ends lost 0 bases and 4 bases respectively, with 9 bases between them. Per the germline V gene, CDR1 is LNHNV and CDR2 is YYDKDF (reference sequence). The CDR3 loop is CATSRENTFTGELFF. The CDR3 nucleotides are TGTGCCACCAGCAGAGAAAACACGTTCACCGGGGAGCTGTTTTTT.

The rearrangement uses TRBV25-1 and TRBJ2-2; TRBD1 agrees at 7 bases. Germline values: CDR1 MGHDK, CDR2 SYGVNS. This CDR3 region has 15 residues. After removal of 5 bases from V and 1 base from J, the junction contained 4 bases not matched to a gene. CDR3 sequence: CASSRQGMNTGELFF. CDR3 bases: TGTGCCAGCAGTCGACAGGGTATGAACACCGGGGAGCTGTTTTTT.

This chain links TRBV25-1 with TRBJ2-7, with TRBD1 matching over 8 bases. The CDR3 has 15 amino acids. V lost 4 bases and J lost 2; bases outside the gene matches: 7. Per the germline V gene, CDR1 is MGHDK and CDR2 is SYGVNS. CDR3 residues: CASSGTGRPTYEQYF. Written as DNA, the CDR3 is TGTGCCAGCAGTGGGACAGGGAGGCCCACCTACGAGCAGTACTTC.

The genes are TRBV6-5 and TRBJ1-1, with D possibly TRBD1 on 6 matching bases. Trimming took off 0 bases at V and 3 bases at J, with 14 bases between the two ends. Germline V gene lookup returns CDR1 MNHEY and CDR2 SVGAGI. The CDR3 runs 16 residues. CDR3 coding DNA: TGTGCCAGCAGTTACTCGATTGGGGGGGCTCACACTGAAGCTTTCTTT. Encoded protein: CASSYSIGGAHTEAFF.

The V gene is TRBV19, the J gene TRBJ1-5; the D gene is possibly TRBD1 (6 bases). CDR3 size: 13 residues. Germline CDR1 and CDR2: LNHDA and SQIVND (reference sequence). V was cut by 4 bases and J by 4 bases, with 8 bases left in between. The CDR3 DNA is TGTGCCAGTAGTACAGGGGCGAATCAGCCCCAGCATTTT. Encoded protein: CASSTGANQPQHF.

The chain has TRBV29-1 and TRBJ2-3, with D unclear. This CDR3 region has 19 residues. In germline, CDR1 is SQVTM, CDR2 ANQGSEA. V dropped 4 bases and J dropped 0 bases, with 26 bases sitting between them. The CDR3 DNA sequence: TGCAGCGTTGTAGTCCAACAGTACCTAAATACCGCTAGCACAGATACGCAGTATTTT. Translating gives CSVVVQQYLNTASTDTQYF.

The chain links TRBV7-2 to TRBJ2-5; TRBD1 might be the D (6 bases). The V gene's germline CDR1 is SGHTA and CDR2 FQGNSA. V was clipped by 4 bases and J by 5 bases, with 14 bases between them. This CDR3 spans 14 amino acids. The CDR3 loop reads CASSSRDIRETQYF. As DNA, the CDR3 is TGTGCCAGCAGCTCCCGGGACATCCGGGAGACCCAGTACTTC.